The source of this TCR beta chain is a study of T cell responses to AZD1222 COVID-19 vaccine. Findings of the study overall: Baseline antibody screening turned up just six or seven seropositive AZD1222 recipients. Following two doses of AZD1222, Spike-specific TCR breadth and depth rose. Repertoire sampling was restricted to post-peak T cell response timepoints.

This CDR3 has 15 residues. CDR1 is LNHNV, CDR2 YYDKDF, per germline (reference sequence). Trimming shortened V by 3 bases and J by 4 bases, and 13 bases separated the two germline ends. About this clone itself: Its antigen is not known.

Sequencing was performed with immunoSEQ multiplex PCR; in TCRdb, only in-frame clones are kept and a portion is missing. The table lists 130,000 to 150,000 clones, approximately 91% of them singletons. Pooling was applied to second doses at about 4 or about 12 weeks. The V and J genes are TRBV15 and TRBJ2-4; TRBD2 is a possible D gene (5 bases). This sequence was found in an adult who received the AZD1222 COVID-19 vaccine. The material was peripheral blood, obtained 28 days after the second AZD1222 dose. The CDR3 loop reads CATSRADWTKNIQYF. The CDR3 DNA follows: TGTGCCACCAGCAGGGCGGACTGGACTAAAAACATTCAGTACTTC.